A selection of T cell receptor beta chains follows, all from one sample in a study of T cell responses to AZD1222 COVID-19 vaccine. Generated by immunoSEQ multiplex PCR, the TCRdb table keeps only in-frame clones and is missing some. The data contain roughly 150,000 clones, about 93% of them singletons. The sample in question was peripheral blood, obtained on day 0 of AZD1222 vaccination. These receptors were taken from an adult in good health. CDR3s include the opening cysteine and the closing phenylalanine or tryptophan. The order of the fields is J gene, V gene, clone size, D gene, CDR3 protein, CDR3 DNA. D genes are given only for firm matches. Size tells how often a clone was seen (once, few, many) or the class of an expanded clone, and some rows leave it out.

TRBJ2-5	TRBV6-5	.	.	CASRAGLWETQYF	TGTGCCAGCAGGGCGGGGCTCTGGGAGACCCAGTACTTC
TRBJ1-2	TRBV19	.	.	CASSISKVGGYTF	TGTGCCAGTAGTATAAGTAAGGTCGGTGGCTACACCTTC
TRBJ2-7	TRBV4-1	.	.	CASSPTGTFHYEQYF	TGCGCCAGCAGCCCGACCGGGACTTTTCACTACGAGCAGTACTTC
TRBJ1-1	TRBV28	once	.	CASSLTGLNTEAFF	TGTGCCAGCAGTTTGACAGGCTTAAACACTGAAGCTTTCTTT
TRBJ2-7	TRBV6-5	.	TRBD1	CASRPGPGGYEQYF	TGTGCCAGCAGGCCGGGACCAGGGGGCTACGAGCAGTACTTC
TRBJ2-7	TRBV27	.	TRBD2	CASSWGAGGLYEQYF	TGTGCCAGCAGTTGGGGAGCGGGAGGGCTCTACGAGCAGTACTTC
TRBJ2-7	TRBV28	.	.	CASSPPRSEEQYF	TGTGCCAGCAGTCCTCCGAGATCCGAAGAGCAGTACTTC
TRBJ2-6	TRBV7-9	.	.	CASNTGLTSGANVLTF	TGTGCCAGCAACACAGGACTGACCTCTGGGGCCAACGTCCTGACTTTC
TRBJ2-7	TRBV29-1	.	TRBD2	CSVGGLAGDYEQYF	TGCAGCGTTGGAGGACTAGCGGGAGACTACGAGCAGTACTTC
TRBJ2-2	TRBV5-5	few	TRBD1	CASSLDRGSNTGELFF	TGTGCCAGCAGCCTGGACAGGGGATCGAACACCGGGGAGCTGTTTTTT
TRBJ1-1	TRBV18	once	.	CASSPSGTVNTEAFF	TGTGCCAGCTCACCTTCCGGGACGGTGAACACTGAAGCTTTCTTT
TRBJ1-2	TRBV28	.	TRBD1	CASSLSATGRYTF	TGTGCCAGCAGTTTATCGGCGACAGGGCGGTACACCTTC
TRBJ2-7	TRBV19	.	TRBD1	CASSSPGQGNEQYF	TGTGCCAGTAGTTCCCCGGGACAGGGTAACGAGCAGTACTTC
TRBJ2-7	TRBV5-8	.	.	CASSLRGASNYEQYF	TGTGCCAGCAGCTTGCGAGGGGCAAGTAATTACGAGCAGTACTTC
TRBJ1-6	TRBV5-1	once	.	CASSDQGSPSPLHF	TGCGCCAGCAGCGATCAGGGGTCCCCTTCACCCCTCCACTTT
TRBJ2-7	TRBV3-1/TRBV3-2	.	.	CASSQDGGTSMEQYF	TGTGCCAGCAGCCAAGACGGAGGCACTAGTATGGAGCAGTACTTC
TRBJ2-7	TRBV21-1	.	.	CTTGTSVIQSQYEQYF	TGCACCACCGGGACTAGCGTTATCCAATCCCAATACGAGCAGTACTTC
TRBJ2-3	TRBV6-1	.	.	CASSEEGVRRISTDTQYF	TGTGCCAGCAGTGAAGAGGGGGTTCGGCGGATTAGCACAGATACGCAGTATTTT
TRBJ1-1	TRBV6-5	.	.	CAIALGGTEAFF	TGTGCCATCGCCTTGGGGGGGACTGAAGCTTTCTTT
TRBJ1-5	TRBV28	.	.	CASRISGEGQWQPQHF	TGTGCCAGCAGGATCTCCGGGGAGGGTCAATGGCAGCCCCAGCATTTT
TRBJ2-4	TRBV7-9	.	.	CASSLGRTKNIQYF	TGTGCCAGCAGCTTGGGACGAACCAAAAACATTCAGTACTTC
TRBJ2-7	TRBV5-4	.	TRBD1	CASSYRQGEQYF	TGTGCCAGCAGCTACCGACAGGGTGAGCAGTACTTC
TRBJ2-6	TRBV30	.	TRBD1	CAYGTGGSGANVLTF	TGTGCGTATGGAACAGGGGGCTCTGGGGCCAACGTCCTGACTTTC
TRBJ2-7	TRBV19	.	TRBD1	CASSIGGQGPSYEQYF	TGTGCCAGTAGTATAGGGGGACAGGGACCCTCCTACGAGCAGTACTTC
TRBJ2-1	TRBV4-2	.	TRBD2	CASSQVAGGLYNEQFF	TGTGCCAGCAGCCAAGTAGCGGGGGGCCTTTACAATGAGCAGTTCTTC
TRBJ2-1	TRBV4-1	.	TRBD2	CASSARDPSGRPNEQFF	TGCGCCAGCAGCGCCCGGGACCCTAGCGGGAGGCCGAATGAGCAGTTCTTC
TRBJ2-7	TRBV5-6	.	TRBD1	CASSLPGTGGVQYF	TGTGCCAGCAGCCTCCCCGGGACAGGGGGGGTGCAGTACTTC
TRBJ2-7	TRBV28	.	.	CASSLGQSYEQYF	TGTGCCAGCAGTTTAGGGCAATCCTACGAGCAGTACTTC
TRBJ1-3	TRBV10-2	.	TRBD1	CASSEPGQGAGNTIYF	TGCGCCAGCAGTGAGCCGGGACAGGGGGCAGGAAACACCATATATTTT
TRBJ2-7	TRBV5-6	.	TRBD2	CASSPMTRGDRSYEQYF	TGTGCCAGCAGCCCTATGACACGGGGGGATAGGTCCTACGAGCAGTACTTC
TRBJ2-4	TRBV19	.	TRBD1	CASSFQQGAGKNIQYF	TGTGCCAGTAGTTTCCAACAGGGGGCTGGCAAAAACATTCAGTACTTC
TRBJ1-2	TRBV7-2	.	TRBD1	CASSGQGLWGYTF	TGTGCCAGCAGCGGACAGGGGCTGTGGGGCTACACCTTC
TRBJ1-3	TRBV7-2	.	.	CASRLPGLEDTIYF	TGTGCCAGCAGGCTCCCAGGATTGGAGGACACCATATATTTT
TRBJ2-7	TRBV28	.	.	CASREQNPPYEQYF	TGTGCCAGCAGGGAACAAAACCCCCCCTACGAGCAGTACTTC
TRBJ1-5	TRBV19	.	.	CASSIGKIWGNQPQHF	TGTGCCAGTAGTATCGGGAAGATATGGGGCAATCAGCCCCAGCATTTT
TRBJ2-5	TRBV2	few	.	CASSSLPFDETQYF	TGTGCCAGCAGCTCCCTCCCCTTCGATGAGACCCAGTACTTC
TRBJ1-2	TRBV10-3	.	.	CAISESNREDGYTF	TGTGCCATCAGTGAGTCGAACAGGGAAGATGGCTACACCTTC
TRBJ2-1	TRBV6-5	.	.	CASSYGGSRYEQFF	TGTGCCAGCAGTTACGGGGGGAGTCGGTATGAGCAGTTCTTC
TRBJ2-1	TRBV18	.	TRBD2	CASSPRSSGSHNEQFF	TGTGCCAGCTCACCGCGGAGTAGCGGGTCCCACAATGAGCAGTTCTTC
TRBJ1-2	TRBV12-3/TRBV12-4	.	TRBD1	CASSYWTGGSTF	TGTGCCAGCAGTTACTGGACAGGGGGCAGTACCTTC
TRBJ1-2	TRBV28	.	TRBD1	CASSSPVTGIADYGYTF	TGTGCCAGCAGTTCCCCAGTGACAGGGATCGCGGACTATGGCTACACCTTC
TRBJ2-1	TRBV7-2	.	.	CASSLEVVGLSDNEQFF	TGTGCCAGCAGCTTAGAGGTAGTGGGACTTTCAGACAATGAGCAGTTCTTC
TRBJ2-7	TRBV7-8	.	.	CASSLAEGYEQYF	TGTGCCAGCAGCTTAGCGGAGGGCTACGAGCAGTACTTC
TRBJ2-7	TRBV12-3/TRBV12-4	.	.	CASRTGEGEQYF	TGTGCCAGCCGGACGGGAGAGGGCGAGCAGTACTTC
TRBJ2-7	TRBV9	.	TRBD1	CASSVGQGDAYEQYF	TGTGCCAGCAGCGTAGGACAGGGGGATGCCTACGAGCAGTACTTC